Each of the 23 T cell receptor beta chains below was sequenced from the same sample in a study of T cells in localized non-small cell lung cancer. Method: immunoSEQ multiplex PCR; TCRdb's copy keeps in-frame clones and lacks some. Among over 10,000 clones listed, roughly 30% were seen once. Sequences were derived from lung tumor tissue, sampled before any cancer treatment. These receptors came from a female donor older than 55 with stage I lung adenocarcinoma.

This clone was counted only a few times. V gene TRBV9 combines with J gene TRBJ1-1; tentatively, D is TRBD1 (6 bases). Trimming left V 5 bases short and J 5 bases short, with 13 bases between. Germline-derived CDR1 and CDR2 are SGDLS and YYNGEE. This CDR3 has 13 amino acids. This CDR3 reads CASSVARGTEAFF. CDR3 in DNA: TGTGCCAGCAGTGTCGCCAGGGGAACTGAAGCTTTCTTT.

This clone was picked up a small number of times. The chain joins TRBV30 to TRBJ1-2; 7 bases align to TRBD1. Germline-derived CDR1 and CDR2 are GTSNPN and SVGIG (reference sequence). V shed 3 bases, J shed 6 bases, and the junction held 13 bases outside the gene matches. The CDR3 totals 15 residues. The CDR3 region is CAWRGGLGGAHGYTF. The CDR3 DNA follows: TGTGCCTGGAGGGGAGGGTTAGGGGGCGCCCATGGCTACACCTTC.

This clone came up a few times. In DNA form, the CDR3 reads TGTGCCAGCAGTCGAAGGAGGGCTAGCCTCGGAGGAAATGAGCAGTTCTTC. It yields the protein CASSRRRASLGGNEQFF. The chain uses TRBV6-8 and TRBJ2-1, with a tentative D call TRBD2 (6 bases). From germline, CDR1 is MNHGY and CDR2 SAAAGT. CDR3 size: 17 residues. The V gene lost 5 bases and the J gene lost 7 bases, with 24 bases spanning the gap.

V gene TRBV18 combines with J gene TRBJ2-7; a weak D match, TRBD1 (5 bases). Trimming shortened V by 6 bases and J by 4 bases, and 10 bases separated the two germline ends. Germline V gene sequence: CDR1 KGHSH, CDR2 LQKENI. The CDR3 is made up of 12 amino acids. The CDR3 DNA follows: TGTGCCAGCTCCGCGACAGAATACGAGCAGTACTTC. It codes for CASSATEYEQYF.

This chain links TRBV6-8 with TRBJ2-7, with 13 nucleotides matching TRBD2. CDR1 is MNHGY and CDR2 is SAAAGT in the germline V gene. CDR3 size: 15 residues. Losses at the gene ends were 8 bases for V and 3 bases for J; bases not matched to a gene: 7. Written as DNA, the CDR3 is TGTGCCAGCGGAGCCTGGACTAGCGGGAGCTACGAGCAGTACTTC. Residues: CASGAWTSGSYEQYF.

This clone showed up just a few times. V usage is TRBV30 and J usage is TRBJ1-5; D perhaps matches TRBD1 (6 bases). The CDR3 extends over 13 amino acids. The V end lost 4 bases, the J end lost 7 bases, and 14 bases lay between the germline ends. Germline V gene lookup returns CDR1 GTSNPN and CDR2 SVGIG (reference sequence). This CDR3 reads CAWTWGAEQPQHF. The CDR3 bases are TGTGCCTGGACGTGGGGGGCTGAACAGCCCCAGCATTTT.

The table lists this clone with a few counts. This chain connects TRBV11-3 to TRBJ1-1; TRBD1 is a possible D gene (6 bases). Germline V lookup: CDR1 SGHNT, CDR2 YENEEA. The length of the CDR3 is 14 residues. The V end was cut by 1 base, the J end by 12 bases, with 18 bases between. The CDR3 coding sequence is TGTGCCAGCAGCTTAGGGACAGACCCGCGGGGGTCTTTCTTT. Encoded protein: CASSLGTDPRGSFF.

This chain links TRBV18 with TRBJ2-5; no firm D call. Trimming took 6 bases from V and 2 from J, leaving 10 bases between them. Germline-derived CDR1 and CDR2 are KGHSH and LQKENI. The CDR3 is made up of 13 amino acids. The CDR3 protein is CASSLQIQETQYF. The CDR3, as DNA: TGTGCCAGCTCCCTACAGATACAAGAGACCCAGTACTTC.

This clone came up a few times. The V and J genes are TRBV6-8 and TRBJ2-1, with TRBD2 identical over 11 bases. The V segment lost 10 bases and the J segment 5 bases; nucleotides outside the gene matches: 13. The CDR3 runs 16 residues. The germline gives CDR1 MNHGY, CDR2 SAAAGT. Written as DNA, the CDR3 is TGTGCCACAGCCGGCGGGCTAGCGGGAGGACACAATGAGCAGTTCTTC. It specifies CATAGGLAGGHNEQFF.

This rearrangement joins TRBV29-1 to TRBJ1-2, with a weak D call TRBD1 (5 bases). The germline gives CDR1 SQVTM, CDR2 ANQGSEA. The V end lost 0 bases, the J end lost 5 bases, and 16 bases lay between the germline ends. The CDR3 length is 15 residues. CDR3 DNA sequence: TGCAGCGTTGAAGATCTGAAGGGGTTCCCTTATGGCTACACCTTC. Translation gives CSVEDLKGFPYGYTF.

This chain joins TRBV30 and TRBJ1-3; D unclear. There are 13 residues in the CDR3. Trimming removed 2 bases from V and 4 bases from J, with 9 bases in between. Germline CDR1 and CDR2: GTSNPN and SVGIG (reference sequence). The CDR3 sequence is CAWSSALGNTIYF. In nucleotides, the CDR3 is TGTGCCTGGAGTTCGGCTCTGGGAAACACCATATATTTT.

The J gene is TRBJ1-3, the V gene TRBV19; D call uncertain. Germline CDR1 reads LNHDA; CDR2 reads SQIVND (reference sequence). V was cut by 4 bases and J by 5 bases, with 9 bases left in between. CDR3 length equals 13 residues. The CDR3 sequence: CASSRGYRNTIYF. The CDR3 DNA follows: TGTGCCAGTAGTAGAGGGTACCGAAACACCATATATTTT.

The rearrangement links TRBV19 to TRBJ2-1, with D perhaps matching TRBD1 or TRBD2 (5 bases each). Germline values: CDR1 LNHDA, CDR2 SQIVND (reference sequence). Trimming cost V 5 bases and J 5 bases, with 10 bases left between them. CDR3 size: 13 residues. The CDR3 here is CASSVRDHNEQFF. The CDR3 coding sequence is TGTGCCAGTAGTGTCCGGGACCACAATGAGCAGTTCTTC.

This clone has more than one count but fewer than ten. The chain links TRBV6-8 to TRBJ1-1, with TRBD1 identical over 8 bases. The CDR3 is 15 amino acids. Germline values: CDR1 MNHGY, CDR2 SAAAGT. Unmatched junction bases numbered 13, after V lost 10 bases and J lost 3 bases. The CDR3 region has the DNA TGTGCCATCACACCGACAGGGGTATCCGACACTGAAGCTTTCTTT. Its translation is CAITPTGVSDTEAFF.

The rearrangement uses TRBV6-8 and TRBJ2-7; 7 bases match TRBD1. Germline loops: CDR1 MNHGY, CDR2 SAAAGT. The CDR3 is 12 amino acids. J was trimmed by 4 bases and V by 6 bases; bases with no gene match: 3. The CDR3 DNA reads as TGTGCCAGCAGCAACAGGGGTTACGAGCAGTACTTC. Protein: CASSNRGYEQYF.

V and J are TRBV18 and TRBJ2-1; tentative D call: TRBD1 (6 bases). Trimming pared 6 bases from V and 7 bases from J, leaving 16 bases between. The CDR3 length is 14 residues. Germline V gene lookup returns CDR1 KGHSH and CDR2 LQKENI. CDR3 amino acids: CASSSGHSANEQFF. In DNA form, the CDR3 reads TGTGCCAGCTCCTCGGGACATTCGGCGAATGAGCAGTTCTTC.

This clone was counted ten times or more. This chain uses TRBV11-3 with TRBJ1-1; D remains unclear. Germline CDR1 reads SGHNT; CDR2 reads YENEEA. CDR3 length: 16 residues. V shed 1 base and J shed 1 base, with 13 bases lying between them. CDR3 DNA: TGTGCCAGCAGCTTAGGTCTCAGTTTGGCGAACACTGAAGCTTTCTTT. Translation gives CASSLGLSLANTEAFF.

V is TRBV5-1 and J is TRBJ2-2, with 7 bases aligning to TRBD1. This CDR3 has 14 residues. Germline CDR1 reads SGHRS; CDR2 reads YFSETQ. The V segment lost 6 bases and the J segment 0 bases; nucleotides outside the gene matches: 2. The CDR3 protein is CASTGTANTGELFF. The DNA for the CDR3 is TGCGCCAGCACCGGGACAGCGAACACCGGGGAGCTGTTTTTT.

V usage is TRBV6-8 and J usage is TRBJ2-5, with unresolved D. This CDR3 region has 14 residues. Germline values: CDR1 MNHGY, CDR2 SAAAGT. V lost 4 bases and J lost 4, with 13 bases in between. The CDR3 region is CASSSMWKGETQYF. The CDR3, as DNA: TGTGCCAGCAGTTCGATGTGGAAGGGAGAGACCCAGTACTTC.

This clone was seen a handful of times. V is TRBV9 and J is TRBJ2-2; 10 bases are shared with TRBD1. Germline V gene sequence: CDR1 SGDLS, CDR2 YYNGEE. The CDR3 extends over 15 amino acids. With V trimmed by 2 bases and J by 5 bases, 3 bases remained unmatched. The CDR3 loop reads CASSVGQGWTGELFF. The CDR3 DNA reads TGTGCCAGCAGCGTGGGACAGGGGTGGACCGGGGAGCTGTTTTTT.

This clone has more than one count but fewer than ten. J is TRBJ2-1 and V is TRBV11-3, with D tentatively TRBD2 (5 bases). The CDR3 is 17 residues long. Germline lookup yields CDR1 SGHNT and CDR2 YENEEA. V shed 5 bases and J shed 2 bases, with 19 bases lying between them. CDR3 residues: CASSPSRGRATYNEQFF. The CDR3, as DNA: TGTGCCAGCAGCCCCAGCCGGGGAAGGGCCACCTACAATGAGCAGTTCTTC.

This chain joins TRBV15 and TRBJ1-6; TRBD1 agrees at 8 bases. CDR1 LNHNV and CDR2 YYDKDF come from the germline V gene (reference sequence). After removal of 5 bases from V and 6 bases from J, the junction contained 6 bases not matched to a gene. The CDR3 contains 15 residues. Here the CDR3 reads CATSAGQEFNSPLHF. As DNA, the CDR3 is TGTGCCACCAGCGCGGGACAGGAGTTTAATTCACCCCTCCACTTT.

This clone turned up a few times. The chain employs TRBV7-4 and TRBJ2-3; TRBD1 matches at 8 bases. CDR3 length equals 13 residues. With 5 bases clipped from V and 4 bases from J, the junction kept 2 bases outside the gene matches. CDR1 is SGHVT, CDR2 SQSDAQ, per germline. The CDR3 loop is CASSVQGADTQYF. DNA of the CDR3: TGTGCCAGCAGCGTACAGGGGGCAGATACGCAGTATTTT.